The rows below give T cell receptor beta chains drawn from one sample of a study of blood T cells in healthy people across ages. TCRdb used MiXCR to reprocess the 5' RACE reads, holding one entry per CDR3 protein. The sample carries hundreds of thousands of distinct CDR3 sequences, 45% to 50% recorded once. Sequencing was carried out using blood. The receptors originated from a woman aged 60-75 years in good health. Each CDR3 is given with its conserved first and last residue. Each record gives: V gene, D gene, J gene, clone size, CDR3 length, CDR3 DNA, CDR3 protein. A D gene is named only where the DNA matches it firmly. Expanded clones are given a class, and other clones once, few, many or no size at all.

TRBV2,NA,TRBJ2-1,few,14,TGTGCCAGCAGTCCTAGACTAGACTACAATGAGCAGTTCTTC,CASSPRLDYNEQFF
TRBV7-2,TRBD1,TRBJ2-7,few,14,TGTGCCAGCAGCTTACAGACAGGGGTCTACGAGCAGTACTTC,CASSLQTGVYEQYF
TRBV29-1,NA,TRBJ2-3,many,12,TGCAGCGTTGAAGGAGGAGGAGATACGCAGTATTTT,CSVEGGGDTQYF
TRBV6-5,NA,TRBJ2-7,NA,14,TGTGCCAGCAGTTACTCTGCAGTCTCCTACGAGCAGTACTTC,CASSYSAVSYEQYF
TRBV20-1,TRBD1,TRBJ1-1,few,14,TGCAGTGCCCTCGGACAGGCCGTGAACACTGAAGCTTTCTTT,CSALGQAVNTEAFF
TRBV20-1,NA,TRBJ2-5,once,14,TGCAGTGTCCCCGCAGGGGTTGTACAAGAGACCCAGTACTTC,CSVPAGVVQETQYF
TRBV20-1,NA,TRBJ2-3,once,13,TGCAGTGCTAGAGTCACGTTGGCAGATACGCAGTATTTT,CSARVTLADTQYF
TRBV6-6,NA,TRBJ1-4,few,15,TGTGCCAGCAGCCTTACGGGAGGGTGGAACGAAAAACTGTTTTTT,CASSLTGGWNEKLFF
TRBV6-5,TRBD1,TRBJ2-3,NA,14,TGTGCCAGCAGTTCCGACAGGGAAACAGATACGCAGTATTTT,CASSSDRETDTQYF
TRBV20-1,TRBD2,TRBJ2-1,once,16,TGCCGTGCTAGTGGGGCTAGCGGGAGAGACAACAATGAGCAGTTCTTC,CRASGASGRDNNEQFF
TRBV20-1,NA,TRBJ2-5,NA,13,TGCAGTGCTAGAAAGGGGACGGGGGAGACCCAGTACTTC,CSARKGTGETQYF
TRBV10-3,TRBD1,TRBJ1-1,few,13,TGTGCCATCAGAGGGACAGTGAACACTGAAGCTTTCTTT,CAIRGTVNTEAFF
TRBV4-1,TRBD2,TRBJ2-3,NA,17,TGCGCCAGCAGCCCCGCACTTCCGCGGGAGTTATCGGATACGCAGTATTTT,CASSPALPRELSDTQYF
TRBV10-3,NA,TRBJ2-3,NA,14,TGTGCCATCAGGGAACAGGATTTCACAGATACGCAGTATTTT,CAIREQDFTDTQYF
TRBV20-1,NA,TRBJ2-7,few,13,TGCAGTGCTAGAGTCCGATGGGCCTACGAGCAGTACTTC,CSARVRWAYEQYF
TRBV29-1,TRBD1,TRBJ1-2,many,12,TGCAGCGTAGGGACAGCCTCCTATGGCTACACCTTC,CSVGTASYGYTF
TRBV7-2,NA,TRBJ2-1,NA,14,TGTGCCAGCAGCCGGAGGAGGGCTGGGAATGAGCAGTTCTTC,CASSRRRAGNEQFF
TRBV7-2,NA,TRBJ2-1,NA,14,TGTGCCAGCAGCCCCAACCTAGAGGGTGGTGAGCAGTTCTTC,CASSPNLEGGEQFF
TRBV28,TRBD1,TRBJ1-2,NA,17,TGTGCCAGCAGTTTTTTTACGCTGGGACAGGGAAACTATGGCTACACCTTC,CASSFFTLGQGNYGYTF
TRBV29-1,TRBD2,TRBJ2-1,NA,14,TGCAGCGTTGGGACTAGCGAACTATACAATGAGCAGTTCTTC,CSVGTSELYNEQFF
TRBV27,NA,TRBJ2-7,NA,15,TGTGCCAGCAGTTCTCCCTCGACAGATCCCTACGAGCAGTACTTC,CASSSPSTDPYEQYF
TRBV20-1,TRBD2,TRBJ2-7,few,15,TGCAGTGCCTTGGGGGGAGCGGGAGGACTCTACGAGCAGTACTTC,CSALGGAGGLYEQYF
TRBV5-1,NA,TRBJ2-1,once,16,TGCGCCAGCAGCTTTGGGGCAGGAGGATTTGTGAATGAGCAGTTCTTC,CASSFGAGGFVNEQFF
TRBV7-2,NA,TRBJ2-1,NA,14,TGTGCCAGCAGCTTACTTCCAGGGTACAATGAGCAGTTCTTC,CASSLLPGYNEQFF
TRBV15,TRBD2,TRBJ2-5,NA,18,TGTGCCACCAGCCTGGGACTAGCGGGAGGAGGCTCCCAAGAGACCCAGTACTTC,CATSLGLAGGGSQETQYF
TRBV7-6,NA,TRBJ2-1,NA,16,TGTGCCAGCAGCTTAACATGGGCTAGCTCCTACAATGAGCAGTTCTTC,CASSLTWASSYNEQFF
TRBV12-3/TRBV12-4,NA,TRBJ2-1,many,11,TGTGCCAGCAGCCTAGGGGATGAGCAGTTCTTC,CASSLGDEQFF
TRBV10-3,NA,TRBJ1-2,NA,14,TGTGCCATCAGTGAGCAGGCAAACCACTATGGCTACACCTTC,CAISEQANHYGYTF
TRBV12-3/TRBV12-4,TRBD2,TRBJ2-5,NA,17,TGTGCCAGCAGGTACAGGGGACTAGCCTCCGGCGGAGAGACCCAGTACTTC,CASRYRGLASGGETQYF